This is a list of T cell receptor beta chains from one sample in a study of CD8 T cells in Susac syndrome. One entry per CDR3 protein, called by TCRdb with MiXCR from the immunoSEQ multiplex PCR reads. The data contain 84,000 or so distinct CDR3 sequences, 85% to 95% of them singletons. Sequences were obtained from CD8+ T cells from PBMCs. The receptor source for this set is a human donor with Susac syndrome. The CDR3 runs from the conserved cysteine through the conserved F or W. A D gene is named only where the DNA matches it firmly. The size field is filled for only some rows; it gives once, few, many or a size class.

j_call | d_call | v_call | clone_size | cdr3_aa | cdr3_nt
TRBJ2-3 | NA | TRBV6-5 | NA | CASSHLTSTEAADTQYF | TGTGCCAGCAGTCACCTTACTAGCACAGAAGCCGCAGATACGCAGTATTTT
TRBJ1-1 | NA | TRBV28 | NA | CASSLLARGQEAFF | TGTGCCAGCAGTTTATTAGCCCGGGGCCAAGAAGCTTTCTTT
TRBJ2-2 | NA | TRBV3-1 | NA | CASSQDVAGELFF | TGTGCCAGCAGCCAAGATGTCGCCGGGGAGCTGTTTTTT
TRBJ2-2 | TRBD2 | TRBV27 | NA | CASSMGGIGELFF | TGTGCCAGCAGTATGGGGGGGATCGGGGAGCTGTTTTTT
TRBJ2-1 | TRBD2 | TRBV20-1 | NA | CSARDGGRARYNEQFF | TGCAGTGCTAGGGACGGCGGGAGGGCCAGGTACAATGAGCAGTTCTTC
TRBJ1-1 | NA | TRBV29-1 | NA | CSVPLGGNTEAFF | TGCAGCGTACCCCTCGGGGGAAACACTGAAGCTTTCTTT
TRBJ2-5 | TRBD2 | TRBV2 | NA | CASGESSGTSGGLQETQYF | TGTGCCAGCGGAGAATCCTCCGGGACTAGCGGGGGACTCCAAGAGACCCAGTACTTC
TRBJ2-7 | NA | TRBV12-3/TRBV12-4 | NA | CASSFAGLSYEQYF | TGTGCCAGCAGTTTCGCGGGACTTTCCTACGAGCAGTACTTC
TRBJ1-2 | TRBD1 | TRBV28 | NA | CASSLRDRGIYYGYTF | TGTGCCAGCAGTTTGCGAGACAGGGGGATCTACTATGGCTACACCTTC
TRBJ2-1 | NA | TRBV20-1 | NA | CSARGVDNEQFF | TGCAGTGCTAGAGGAGTGGACAATGAGCAGTTCTTC
TRBJ1-1 | NA | TRBV24-1 | NA | CATPGLNTEAFF | TGTGCCACGCCGGGGCTGAACACTGAAGCTTTCTTT
TRBJ1-1 | NA | TRBV19 | NA | CASSIGPSTEAFF | TGTGCCAGTAGTATCGGACCATCCACTGAAGCTTTCTTT
TRBJ2-1 | NA | TRBV3-1 | NA | CASSQDREINEQFF | TGTGCCAGCAGCCAAGATAGGGAAATCAATGAGCAGTTCTTC
TRBJ2-1 | TRBD2 | TRBV27 | once | CASSLSLGLASVEQFF | TGTGCCAGCAGTTTGTCTTTGGGACTAGCGAGTGTTGAGCAGTTCTTC
TRBJ1-5 | NA | TRBV12-3/TRBV12-4 | NA | CASSLGTVGPNQPQHF | TGTGCCAGCAGTTTAGGGACGGTGGGTCCCAATCAGCCCCAGCATTTT
TRBJ2-3 | TRBD2 | TRBV29-1 | NA | CSVDTSGPNTDTQYF | TGCAGCGTTGATACTAGCGGCCCCAACACAGATACGCAGTATTTT
TRBJ2-7 | NA | TRBV20-1 | NA | CSAPIGEGDTYEQYF | TGCAGTGCCCCCATCGGGGAAGGGGACACATACGAGCAGTACTTC
TRBJ2-3 | TRBD1 | TRBV28 | NA | CASSLGQSQDTQYF | TGTGCCAGCAGTTTGGGACAGTCGCAAGATACGCAGTATTTT
TRBJ1-1 | NA | TRBV19 | NA | CASKLGGTEAFF | TGTGCCAGTAAGCTGGGAGGCACTGAAGCTTTCTTT
TRBJ2-5 | NA | TRBV9 | NA | CASSAHDIQETQYF | TGTGCCAGCAGCGCCCACGATATCCAAGAGACCCAGTACTTC
TRBJ2-1 | NA | TRBV5-6 | NA | CASSFGTNEQFF | TGTGCCAGCAGCTTTGGGACCAATGAGCAGTTCTTC
TRBJ2-3 | NA | TRBV30 | NA | CAWSPGLGQDTQYF | TGTGCCTGGAGTCCTGGCTTAGGGCAAGATACGCAGTATTTT
TRBJ1-2 | NA | TRBV7-9 | NA | CASSFTWDTANYGYTF | TGTGCCAGCAGCTTCACCTGGGACACAGCTAACTATGGCTACACCTTC
TRBJ2-7 | TRBD2 | TRBV6-1 | NA | CASSPGTSGSTYEQYF | TGTGCCAGCAGCCCAGGGACTAGCGGGAGTACGTACGAGCAGTACTTC
TRBJ1-1 | TRBD1 | TRBV20-1 | NA | CSASPTGETEAFF | TGCAGTGCTAGCCCGACAGGGGAAACTGAAGCTTTCTTT
TRBJ2-5 | NA | TRBV4-2 | NA | CASSQGGAEETQYF | TGTGCCAGCAGCCAAGGGGGCGCGGAAGAGACCCAGTACTTC
TRBJ2-1 | TRBD1 | TRBV4-3 | NA | CASSQDYWDRSDNEQFF | TGCGCCAGCAGCCAAGATTATTGGGACAGGAGTGACAATGAGCAGTTCTTC
TRBJ1-2 | TRBD1 | TRBV9 | NA | CASTPREDRGAPYGYTF | TGTGCCAGCACCCCCCGTGAGGACAGGGGGGCCCCCTATGGCTACACCTTC
TRBJ2-7 | NA | TRBV14 | NA | CASSQASYEQYF | TGTGCCAGCAGCCAAGCCTCCTACGAGCAGTACTTC
TRBJ2-7 | NA | TRBV13 | few | CASSPRGYEQYF | TGTGCCAGCAGCCCTAGGGGCTACGAGCAGTACTTC
TRBJ1-2 | NA | TRBV20-1 | NA | CSAPGHLF | TGCAGTGCCCCTGGGCACCTTTTC
TRBJ1-2 | NA | TRBV7-2 | NA | CASSLGIANYGYTF | TGTGCCAGCAGCCTCGGGATTGCTAACTATGGCTACACCTTC
TRBJ2-3 | NA | TRBV5-4 | NA | CASSWLGSTDTQYF | TGTGCCAGCAGCTGGCTAGGGAGCACAGATACGCAGTATTTT
TRBJ2-3 | TRBD2 | TRBV2 | NA | CASSDLGLAASTDTQYF | TGTGCCAGCAGTGACCTCGGACTAGCGGCTAGCACAGATACGCAGTATTTT
TRBJ2-7 | TRBD1 | TRBV5-1 | NA | CASSFPGQGSYEQYF | TGCGCCAGCAGCTTCCCGGGACAGGGTTCCTACGAGCAGTACTTC
TRBJ1-5 | NA | TRBV4-3 | NA | CASSRQHQPQHF | TGCGCCAGCAGCCGCCAGCATCAGCCCCAGCATTTT
TRBJ2-1 | TRBD2 | TRBV4-3 | NA | CASSTGGSSYNEQFF | TGCGCCAGCAGTACGGGGGGGAGCTCCTACAATGAGCAGTTCTTC
TRBJ1-5 | NA | TRBV4-1 | NA | CASSQVTGSNQPQHF | TGCGCCAGCAGCCAAGTAACAGGGAGTAATCAGCCCCAGCATTTT
TRBJ2-1 | TRBD2 | TRBV5-4 | once | CASTPGTSGRSYNEQFF | TGTGCCAGCACCCCTGGAACAAGCGGGAGGTCCTACAATGAGCAGTTCTTC
TRBJ2-1 | NA | TRBV7-9 | NA | CASSSMIVPQWDEQFF | TGTGCCAGCAGTTCCATGATTGTCCCTCAGTGGGATGAGCAGTTCTTC
TRBJ1-2 | NA | TRBV5-1 | NA | CASSGHYGYTF | TGCGCCAGCAGTGGGCACTATGGCTACACCTTC
TRBJ2-7 | NA | TRBV5-6 | NA | CASSSEVAPTYEQYF | TGTGCCAGCAGCTCCGAAGTAGCCCCAACCTACGAGCAGTACTTC